The 32 T cell receptor beta chains below all came from one sample that was sequenced in a study of OX40 agonist ivuxolimab in advanced cancers. Method: immunoSEQ multiplex PCR; TCRdb's copy keeps in-frame clones and lacks some. The table includes 60,000 to 75,000 clones, over 65% detected once. Sequencing was performed on CD4+ or CD8+ T cells sorted from blood, taken in a trial of the OX40 agonist ivuxolimab. The receptor source for this set is an adult with an advanced solid tumor such as melanoma, head and neck, liver or kidney cancer.

The gene calls are TRBV4-1 and TRBJ2-5; D is unclear. This CDR3 region has 12 residues. From germline, CDR1 is MGHRA and CDR2 YSYEKL. The ends were cut back, 4 bases at V and 5 bases at J, with 8 bases in the middle. The CDR3 sequence: CASSRRGETQYF. The CDR3 bases are TGCGCCAGCAGCCGGCGAGGCGAGACCCAGTACTTC.

This clone was picked up a small number of times. The CDR3, as DNA: TGTGCCAGCAGTTTAGGAGGGTACACCGGGGAGCTGTTTTTT. Translation: CASSLGGYTGELFF. The J gene is TRBJ2-2, the V gene TRBV28; perhaps TRBD2 as D (6 bases). In germline, CDR1 is MDHEN, CDR2 SYDVKM. V gave up 2 bases and J gave up 3 bases, with 7 bases separating them. The CDR3 loop spans 14 amino acids. Full variable domain (outside the CDR3, taken from reference TRBV28 and TRBJ2-2): DVKVTQSSRYLVKRTGEKVFLECVQDMDHENMFWYRQDPGLGLRLIYFSYDVKMKEKGDIPEGYSVSREKKERFSLILESASTNQTSMYLCASSLGGYTGELFFGEGSRLTVL.

The genes are TRBV10-3 and TRBJ1-2; 8 positions match TRBD1. The trim removed 6 bases at V and 2 bases at J, leaving 5 bases unmatched. The CDR3 sequence is 14 residues long. CDR1 ENHRY and CDR2 SYGVKD come from the germline V gene. CDR3 sequence (DNA): TGTGCCATCAGATCGGACAGGGCGAACTATGGCTACACCTTC. Translated: CAIRSDRANYGYTF.

J is TRBJ2-7 and V is TRBV7-3; 8 bases are a match to TRBD1. CDR1 and CDR2 from the germline V gene are SGHTA and FQGTGA. Losses at the gene ends were 3 bases for V and 7 bases for J; bases not matched to a gene: 2. This CDR3 contains 12 residues. The CDR3 sequence: CASSLTGVEQYF. The DNA for the CDR3 is TGTGCCAGCAGCTTGACAGGGGTTGAGCAGTACTTC.

The CDR3, as DNA: TGTGCCAGCAGTTTAGGGGACAGGACCTACGAGCAGTACTTC. It codes for CASSLGDRTYEQYF. This chain connects TRBV27 to TRBJ2-7, with 8 bases that match TRBD1. J was trimmed by 2 bases and V by 2 bases; bases with no gene match: 2. The CDR3 contains 14 residues. CDR1 is MNHEY, CDR2 SMNVEV, per germline (reference sequence).

The count of this clone is one. The J gene is TRBJ2-1, the V gene TRBV7-2, with D perhaps matching TRBD1 (6 bases). V gave up 8 bases and J gave up 0 bases, with 14 bases separating them. In germline, CDR1 is SGHTA, CDR2 FQGNSA. The CDR3 runs 15 residues. The CDR3 sequence is CASWSGESSYNEQFF. CDR3 sequence (DNA): TGTGCCAGCTGGTCAGGGGAGAGCTCCTACAATGAGCAGTTCTTC.

This chain joins TRBV11-3 and TRBJ2-7; D is unclear. Germline values: CDR1 SGHNT, CDR2 YENEEA. V lost 3 bases, J lost 1 base, and 16 bases lay in between. The CDR3 loop spans 16 amino acids. CDR3 in amino acids: CASSFRQRAPSYEQYF. CDR3 DNA sequence: TGTGCCAGCAGCTTCCGTCAACGGGCACCATCCTACGAGCAGTACTTC.

Of note for this clone: Other DNA sequences in this specimen translate into the identical CDR3. The V and J genes are TRBV27 and TRBJ1-1; D is undetermined. CDR1 MNHEY and CDR2 SMNVEV come from the germline V gene (reference sequence). V was cut by 7 bases and J by 5 bases, with 20 bases left in between. The CDR3 is made up of 15 amino acids. In DNA form, the CDR3 reads TGTGCCAGCACCCACAGCGGGGAGGCTTTAACTGAAGCTTTCTTT. Amino acids: CASTHSGEALTEAFF.

The chain uses TRBV5-6 and TRBJ2-1; D ambiguous. The V gene lost 1 base and the J gene lost 4 bases, with 12 bases spanning the gap. CDR1 and CDR2 (germline): SGHDT, YYEEEE. The length of the CDR3 is 15 residues. Here the CDR3 DNA reads TGTGCCAGCAGCTTGCCAGGCCTCTTTTACAATGAGCAGTTCTTC. This encodes CASSLPGLFYNEQFF.

The chain combines TRBV7-6 with TRBJ2-3; 10 bases are a match to TRBD2. V lost 3 bases, J lost 2 bases, and 5 bases stayed unmatched. The germline gives CDR1 SGHVS, CDR2 FNYEAQ. The CDR3 is 16 amino acids. The CDR3 loop is CASSLGLAGATDTQYF. The CDR3 bases are TGTGCCAGCAGCTTGGGCCTAGCGGGAGCCACAGATACGCAGTATTTT.

The rearrangement uses TRBV6-1 and TRBJ2-7; no definite D call. Trimming pared 2 bases from V and 1 base from J, leaving 12 bases between. Germline lookup yields CDR1 MNHNS and CDR2 SASEGT. The CDR3 runs to 15 residues. The chain's CDR3 is CASSENRRLSYEQYF. In DNA form, the CDR3 reads TGTGCCAGCAGTGAAAACAGACGTTTGTCCTACGAGCAGTACTTC.

This sequence joins TRBV4-1 and TRBJ1-2; D unclear. Between the trimmed V and J ends, which lost 3 bases and 4 bases, there was a span of 9 bases. CDR1 MGHRA and CDR2 YSYEKL come from the germline V gene. CDR3 length: 13 residues. This CDR3 is CASSQGGPYGYTF. The CDR3 DNA reads TGCGCCAGCAGCCAGGGAGGCCCCTATGGCTACACCTTC.

The chain has TRBV11-2 and TRBJ1-2, with D maybe TRBD1 (6 bases). This CDR3 contains 16 residues. Trimming removed 4 bases from V and 4 bases from J, with 19 bases in between. The germline CDR1 and CDR2 sequences are SGHAT and FQNNGV. The CDR3 reads CASSSTGSSGIYGYTF. The DNA of the CDR3 is TGTGCCAGCAGCTCCACAGGGAGTTCGGGCATCTATGGCTACACCTTC.

The chain combines TRBV10-3 with TRBJ2-3; D remains unclear. The ends were cut back, 0 bases at V and 0 bases at J, with 4 bases in the middle. The CDR3 totals 14 residues. In germline, CDR1 is ENHRY, CDR2 SYGVKD. The CDR3 region has the DNA TGTGCCATCAGTGAGTCGAGCAGCACAGATACGCAGTATTTT. Amino acid sequence: CAISESSSTDTQYF.

The V and J genes are TRBV5-1 and TRBJ2-5, with 7 bases lining up with TRBD2. Trimming removed 4 bases from V and 4 bases from J; junction bases left unmatched: 13. The CDR3 spans 16 residues. Germline CDR1 reads SGHRS; CDR2 reads YFSETQ. The CDR3 is CASSVWGGPSGETQYF. CDR3 in DNA: TGCGCCAGCAGCGTCTGGGGGGGACCTTCAGGAGAGACCCAGTACTTC.

The chain links TRBV4-1 to TRBJ2-2; D call uncertain. This CDR3 contains 15 residues. The germline CDR1 and CDR2 sequences are MGHRA and YSYEKL. Between the trimmed V and J ends, which lost 8 bases and 1 base, there was a span of 14 bases. This CDR3 is CASRKFQWNTGELFF. DNA of the CDR3: TGCGCCAGCCGAAAGTTTCAGTGGAACACCGGGGAGCTGTTTTTT.

The V gene is TRBV7-9, the J gene TRBJ2-3, with 8 bases fitting TRBD2. In germline, CDR1 is SEHNR, CDR2 FQNEAQ (reference sequence). CDR3 size: 14 residues. Trimming at V came to 5 bases and at J to 2 bases, leaving 3 bases not matched to a gene. Here the CDR3 DNA reads TGTGCCAGCAGCCCAGCGGGGGTCACAGATACGCAGTATTTT. This sequence encodes CASSPAGVTDTQYF.

The rearrangement joins TRBV7-3 to TRBJ1-2; tentatively, D is TRBD1 (5 bases). This CDR3 comprises 13 residues. V lost 5 bases to trimming and J lost 8 bases, with 15 bases between them. The germline CDR1 and CDR2 sequences are SGHTA and FQGTGA. CDR3 nucleotide sequence: TGTGCCAGCAGCCAGCAAGGGGATGGGGGCTACACCTTC. It yields the protein CASSQQGDGGYTF.

The CDR3 DNA reads as TGCGCCAGCAGTTCCATGACAGGGCCCTACGAGCAGTACTTC. Translation: CASSSMTGPYEQYF. This chain links TRBV4-3 with TRBJ2-7; 7 nucleotides line up with TRBD1. Germline CDR1 and CDR2: LGHNA and YSLEER. The CDR3 has 14 residues. The V segment lost 6 bases and the J segment 2 bases; nucleotides outside the gene matches: 7.

J is TRBJ2-7 and V is TRBV14; perhaps TRBD2 as D (5 bases). CDR1 SGHDN and CDR2 FVKESK come from the germline V gene. The CDR3 is made up of 16 amino acids. The ends were cut back, 1 base at V and 2 bases at J, with 15 bases in the middle. The CDR3 coding sequence is TGTGCCAGCAGCCAAGCCGGTGGGCGGGTGGCCTACGAGCAGTACTTC. This codes for CASSQAGGRVAYEQYF.

The chain is built from TRBV4-1 and TRBJ2-2; maybe TRBD1 (6 bases). Germline CDR1 is MGHRA and CDR2 is YSYEKL. The ends were cut back, 4 bases at V and 1 base at J, with 16 bases in the middle. The CDR3 covers 17 residues. In DNA, the CDR3 is TGCGCCAGCAGCCCCGGGTACCGGGACATGAACACCGGGGAGCTGTTTTTT. Residues: CASSPGYRDMNTGELFF.

The chain combines TRBV29-1 with TRBJ2-7; 8 bases agree with TRBD1. The trim removed 6 bases at V and 0 bases at J, leaving 19 bases unmatched. Germline lookup yields CDR1 SQVTM and CDR2 ANQGSEA. The length of the CDR3 is 18 residues. CDR3 bases: TGCAGCGTCCTCCTACGCGGAAAACAGGGGGTGAGCTCCTACGAGCAGTACTTC. Protein: CSVLLRGKQGVSSYEQYF.

This clone showed up just once. This chain connects TRBV7-8 to TRBJ1-5; a possible D gene is TRBD1 (6 bases). V was shortened by 2 bases and J by 2 bases, with 10 bases between the two germline ends. From germline, CDR1 is SGHVS and CDR2 FQNEAQ. CDR3 length equals 15 residues. CDR3 region: CASSLQGSGNQPQHF. For the CDR3, the DNA is TGTGCCAGCAGCTTACAGGGGTCCGGCAATCAGCCCCAGCATTTT. The full variable domain, in which reference TRBV7-8 and TRBJ1-5 provide the parts outside the CDR3, is GAGVSQSPRYKVAKRGQDVALRCDPISGHVSLFWYQQALGQGPEFLTYFQNEAQLDKSGLPSDRFFAERPEGSVSTLKIQRTQQEDSAVYLCASSLQGSGNQPQHFGDGTRLSIL.

This clone was recorded only once. The V call is TRBV9, the J call TRBJ2-3; 12 bases align to TRBD2. V trimming: 0 bases; J trimming: 5 bases; junction bases outside the gene matches: 10. This CDR3 spans 18 amino acids. Germline V gene sequence: CDR1 SGDLS, CDR2 YYNGEE. CDR3 in DNA: TGTGCCAGCAGCGTAGACACTAGCGGGGGGCCTGCGGTAGATACGCAGTATTTT. This sequence encodes CASSVDTSGGPAVDTQYF.

The gene calls are TRBV7-2 and TRBJ2-2; 13 bases match TRBD2. J lost 4 bases, V lost 5 bases, and 13 bases had no gene match. The CDR3 is 19 amino acids. CDR1 and CDR2 from the germline V gene are SGHTA and FQGNSA. Here the CDR3 reads CASSPGLAGASVGTGELFF. The CDR3 bases are TGTGCCAGCAGCCCTGGACTAGCGGGAGCCTCCGTCGGCACCGGGGAGCTGTTTTTT.

The V and J genes are TRBV7-2 and TRBJ1-5; D call uncertain. V shed 1 base and J shed 7 bases, with 11 bases lying between them. From germline, CDR1 is SGHTA and CDR2 FQGNSA. CDR3 length: 14 residues. This CDR3 reads CASSLVHTRQPQHF. CDR3 DNA: TGTGCCAGCAGCTTAGTACATACGCGCCAGCCCCAGCATTTT.

The V gene is TRBV5-1, the J gene TRBJ2-2, with D perhaps matching TRBD1 (5 bases). V was clipped by 0 bases and J by 4 bases, with 10 bases between them. The length of the CDR3 is 15 residues. Germline V gene data show CDR1 as SGHRS and CDR2 as YFSETQ. CDR3 sequence reads: CASSLGQIITGELFF. CDR3 nucleotide sequence: TGCGCCAGCAGCTTGGGACAGATAATCACCGGGGAGCTGTTTTTT.

The CDR3: CASSGYGTGISTDTQYF. The CDR3 coding sequence is TGTGCCAGTAGTGGCTACGGGACAGGGATTTCCACAGATACGCAGTATTTT. The chain uses TRBV19 and TRBJ2-3; 9 nucleotides align to TRBD1. The germline CDR1 and CDR2 sequences are LNHDA and SQIVND (reference sequence). Unmatched junction bases numbered 11, after V lost 5 bases and J lost 2 bases. The CDR3 is made up of 17 amino acids.

The chain links TRBV5-1 to TRBJ2-7; the match to TRBD1 covers 7 bases. V lost 0 bases to trimming and J lost 5 bases; unmatched junction nucleotides: 5. Germline assignment: CDR1 SGHRS and CDR2 YFSETQ. The CDR3 length is 14 residues. CDR3 loop: CASSLGQGANEQYF. CDR3 DNA sequence: TGCGCCAGCAGCTTGGGACAGGGAGCCAACGAGCAGTACTTC.

The J gene is TRBJ2-5, the V gene TRBV7-2; 16 bases fit TRBD2. CDR1 and CDR2 (germline): SGHTA, FQGNSA. The CDR3 sequence is 19 residues long. V lost 7 bases to trimming and J lost 5 bases; unmatched junction nucleotides: 16. The CDR3: CASNSQGTSGRAVGETQYF. DNA of the CDR3: TGTGCCAGCAACTCTCAAGGGACTAGCGGGAGGGCCGTGGGGGAGACCCAGTACTTC. Combining the CDR3 with reference TRBV7-2 and TRBJ2-5 gives the whole variable domain GAGVSQSPSNKVTEKGKDVELRCDPISGHTALYWYRQSLGQGLEFLIYFQGNSAPDKSGLPSDRFSAERTGGSVSTLTIQRTQQEDSAVYLCASNSQGTSGRAVGETQYFGPGTRLLVL.

V is TRBV6-5 and J is TRBJ1-1; 8 bases fit TRBD1. The V segment lost 11 bases and the J segment 6 bases; nucleotides outside the gene matches: 8. Germline V lookup: CDR1 MNHEY, CDR2 SVGAGI. The CDR3 extends over 12 amino acids. The CDR3 region is CAARTGRAEAFF. CDR3 sequence (DNA): TGTGCCGCCCGGACAGGGCGGGCTGAAGCTTTCTTT.

The chain couples TRBV9 to TRBJ1-3; tentatively, D is TRBD1 (5 bases). The CDR3 extends over 14 amino acids. CDR1 and CDR2 (germline): SGDLS, YYNGEE. V lost 7 bases, J lost 0 bases, and 11 bases lay in between. The CDR3 coding sequence is TGTGCCAGCGGGGGTAGGGGCTCTGGAAACACCATATATTTT. This translates into CASGGRGSGNTIYF.